This T cell receptor beta chain is from a study of CD4 T cell repertoires in COVID-19 (dated by TCRdb to the early 2020s). Study-level background: To analyze cross-reactivity, CFSE-low cells were expanded with IL-2 for under 13 days and then labeled again and restimulated with spike proteins from other coronaviruses. In COVID-19-recovered individuals, the study described naturally processed CD4+ T cell responses to SARS-CoV-2 spike and nucleoprotein and used TCR Vbeta sequencing to evaluate clonal composition. In three recovered individuals, the TCR Vbeta repertoire of SARS-CoV-2-reactive T cells was analyzed at the subset level.

Taken with the paper, the label for time point translates to: sample from a COVID-19-recovered individual after infection. The donors were patients who had recovered from mild-to-severe COVID-19. Memory T cell samples that were not cultured were sequenced immediately after ex vivo isolation. From peripheral blood mononuclear cells, the researchers isolated CD4+ total memory, central memory, effector memory and circulating T follicular helper cells. Library construction relied on the immunoSEQ multiplex PCR assay. In the paper's pipeline: The Chao-Jaccard similarity index and counts of shared clonotypes were used to quantify repertoire overlap between subsets. Held by TCRdb, this immuneACCESS table contains in-frame sequences only and omits some clones. Under half of the omission traces to an unresolved V gene where checked; the cause of the rest is unknown. D and trimming come from the DNA, and the V and J calls and clone size come from that table. This sample comprises some 71,000 clones, about 80% of them detected only once. About 0.61% of the sample is taken by the ten largest.

General conclusions and limits of the study: Several of the most expanded SARS-CoV-2-reactive clonotypes were found to be shared between two or all three memory subsets, suggesting intraclonal diversification. Between about 6 and 25% of SARS-CoV-2 clonotypes were also found in SARS-CoV and/or HKU1 spike-stimulated secondary cultures, consistent with cross-reactivity.

V is clipped by 8 bases and J by 1 base, and the sequence between their germline boundaries is 15 bases long. As encoded in the germline V gene, CDR1 is MNHEY while CDR2 is SVGAGI. CDR3 length: 15 amino acids, cysteine to phenylalanine. Of the read, only the CDR3 DNA is kept; its 45 bases are in frame from base 1. About this clone itself: This receptor's antigen is unknown. Per-nucleotide qualities are absent, and no much larger clonotype sits a single base away.

This receptor was taken from a human donor who had COVID-19. The chain joins TRBV6-5 to TRBJ1-5; the D segment could be TRBD1, given 5 matching bases. The sample consisted of CD4+ T cells from peripheral blood, taken after recovery from COVID-19. The sequence in DNA is TGTGCCAGCCGAAGGGGAGGGGCAAGCAATCAGCCCCAGCATTTT. Its protein is CASRRGGASNQPQHF.